One and the same sample provided the 27 T cell receptor beta chains below, sequenced in a study of post-analysis software for immune sequencing data. General study points: Patients used roughly five TRBV segments, including TRBV5-6, TRBV5-1 and TRBV20-1, more often than controls.

Incorporated into the TCR beta cDNA libraries were unique molecular identifiers, which served to reduce PCR and sequencing biases. TCRdb reanalysed the PCR reads using MiXCR and keeps one entry per CDR3 protein. The table has 350,000 to 500,000 distinct CDR3 sequences, over 30% seen once. Their recognized antigens are unknown. The sample comprised blood. All receptors come from a girl under 10 years old with multiple sclerosis.

This clonotype was seen only a few times. The chain is built from TRBV6-5 and TRBJ2-3; TRBD2 matches at 7 bases. Germline V gene lookup returns CDR1 MNHEY and CDR2 SVGAGI. The CDR3 is 16 residues long. V lost 0 bases and J lost 0; bases outside the gene matches: 3. CDR3 bases: TGTGCCAGCAGTTACTCGATTAGCGGGAGCACAGATACGCAGTATTTT. Its protein product is CASSYSISGSTDTQYF.

V gene TRBV6-4 combines with J gene TRBJ2-1, with a possible D match to TRBD2 (6 bases). The CDR3 has 17 residues. CDR1 is MRHNA, CDR2 SNTAGT, per germline. The ends were cut back, 5 bases at V and 0 bases at J, with 17 bases in the middle. CDR3 protein: CASSLSGSLSSYNEQFF. The CDR3 nucleotides read TGTGCCAGCAGTTTGAGCGGGTCACTAAGCTCCTACAATGAGCAGTTCTTC.

The rearrangement uses TRBV7-3 and TRBJ2-5; TRBD1 matches 8 bases. J gave up 5 bases and V 4 bases, and 9 bases lay outside the gene matches. The CDR3 loop spans 15 amino acids. Germline values: CDR1 SGHTA, CDR2 FQGTGA. Written as DNA, the CDR3 is TGTGCCAGCAGCTCACAGGGGGTTCTGGGGGAGACCCAGTACTTC. Its translation is CASSSQGVLGETQYF.

The chain uses TRBV20-1 and TRBJ2-2, with D unresolved. Germline CDR1 and CDR2: DFQATT and SNEGSKA (reference sequence). V shed 6 bases and J shed 6 bases, with 11 bases lying between them. The CDR3 runs to 12 residues. The CDR3 here is CSAHLAAGELFF. CDR3 bases: TGCAGTGCCCACCTGGCGGCCGGGGAGCTGTTTTTT.

V gene TRBV2 combines with J gene TRBJ2-7, with 8 bases identical to TRBD1. After removal of 7 bases from V and 0 bases from J, the junction contained 5 bases not matched to a gene. The CDR3 length is 14 residues. Germline V gene lookup returns CDR1 SNHLY and CDR2 FYNNEI. The CDR3 loop is CASKPGQASYEQYF. The CDR3 region has the DNA TGTGCCAGCAAGCCGGGACAGGCCTCCTACGAGCAGTACTTC.

This clonotype was detected only a few times. V and J are TRBV12-3 or TRBV12-4 and TRBJ1-5; D gene uncertain. Trimming cost V 2 bases and J 7 bases, with 12 bases left between them. The CDR3 totals 14 residues. CDR3 in amino acids: CASSLSSPEQPQHF. For the CDR3, the DNA is TGTGCCAGCAGTTTAAGCAGTCCCGAGCAGCCCCAGCATTTT.

This chain links TRBV7-6 with TRBJ2-7; possible D gene TRBD2, 6 bases. The DNA end is a closer match to TRBJ2-5, so the J assignment may be wrong. CDR3 size: 16 residues. Germline assignment: CDR1 SGHVS and CDR2 FNYEAQ. CDR3 DNA: TGTGCCAGCAGCTTCGACCCAATGACTAGTCGGGAGACCCAGTACTTC. It yields the protein CASSFDPMTSRETQYF.

This clonotype was detected ten times or more. The gene calls are TRBV10-2 and TRBJ2-7, with D perhaps TRBD1 (5 bases). Germline V lookup: CDR1 WSHSY, CDR2 SAAADI. CDR3 length equals 13 residues. Trimming pared 5 bases from V and 4 bases from J, leaving 12 bases between. CDR3 in DNA: TGCGCCAGCAGTTCCGGACACCGTTACGAGCAGTACTTC. It specifies CASSSGHRYEQYF.

The sample holds a few counts of this clonotype. The chain uses TRBV10-3 and TRBJ2-1; TRBD2 matches at 9 bases. Trimming cost V 0 bases and J 9 bases; bases outside gene matches: 6. This CDR3 region has 15 residues. CDR1 is ENHRY and CDR2 is SYGVKD in the germline V gene. This CDR3 is CAISESLAGSSEQFF. Written as DNA, the CDR3 is TGTGCCATCAGTGAGTCCCTAGCGGGATCAAGTGAGCAGTTCTTC.

This clonotype was observed a handful of times. The J gene is TRBJ2-7, the V gene TRBV28; D remains ambiguous. Germline V CDR1 and CDR2: MDHEN, SYDVKM. The V end was cut by 5 bases, the J end by 3 bases, with 14 bases between. The CDR3 extends over 14 amino acids. CDR3 protein: CASSPRDGDYEQYF. The CDR3 bases are TGTGCCAGCAGTCCCCGCGACGGAGACTACGAGCAGTACTTC.

The chain carries TRBV5-1 and TRBJ2-1; D is tentatively TRBD1 or TRBD2 (6 bases each). Germline V gene data show CDR1 as SGHRS and CDR2 as YFSETQ. This CDR3 has 14 amino acids. V lost 0 bases, J lost 7 bases, and 11 bases lay in between. In nucleotides, the CDR3 is TGCGCCAGCAGCTTGGCGGGGGCGACGAATGAGCAGTTCTTC. Its translation is CASSLAGATNEQFF.

The chain links TRBV6-1 to TRBJ2-3; TRBD1 matches 8 bases. Germline V gene sequence: CDR1 MNHNS, CDR2 SASEGT. The ends lost 0 bases at V and 6 bases at J; junction bases unmatched: 8. This CDR3 has 16 amino acids. CDR3 in amino acids: CASSEAGRGLWDTQYF. In DNA form, the CDR3 reads TGTGCCAGCAGTGAAGCGGGCAGGGGGCTATGGGATACGCAGTATTTT.

The chain has TRBV27 and TRBJ2-7; D perhaps matches TRBD2 (6 bases). The CDR3 is 15 amino acids. V lost 6 bases, J lost 2 bases, and 17 bases lay in between. CDR1 MNHEY and CDR2 SMNVEV come from the germline V gene (reference sequence). The CDR3 DNA reads TGTGCCAGCAGGGGGGGAATAGAGGTAGCCTACGAGCAGTACTTC. Encoded protein: CASRGGIEVAYEQYF.

This clonotype came up a few times. The gene calls are TRBV6-2 or TRBV6-3 and TRBJ2-7, with 10 bases that match TRBD1. Trimming cost V 9 bases and J 5 bases; bases outside gene matches: 13. CDR1 and CDR2 from the germline V gene are MNHEY and SVGEGT. This CDR3 spans 15 amino acids. This CDR3 reads CASETPDRGLNEQYF. CDR3 in DNA: TGTGCCAGTGAGACCCCTGACAGGGGGCTTAACGAGCAGTACTTC.

This clonotype was counted many times. The rearrangement links TRBV29-1 to TRBJ2-5, with D possibly being TRBD1 (5 bases). CDR1 SQVTM and CDR2 ANQGSEA come from the germline V gene. There are 12 residues in the CDR3. V was shortened by 3 bases and J by 3 bases, with 8 bases between the two germline ends. This CDR3 is CSVDRTKETQYF. DNA for the CDR3: TGCAGCGTTGATAGGACAAAAGAGACCCAGTACTTC.

This rearrangement joins TRBV20-1 to TRBJ1-2; D is possibly TRBD1 (6 bases). V lost 2 bases and J lost 4, with 14 bases in between. CDR3 length: 14 amino acids. Germline V lookup: CDR1 DFQATT, CDR2 SNEGSKA (reference sequence). CDR3 DNA sequence: TGCAGTGCTAGAAAGGGGGACTTCCCCTATGGCTACACCTTC. Residues: CSARKGDFPYGYTF.

About this clonotype itself: A much larger clone differs by one base, so this may be a read error. The genes are TRBV6-6 and TRBJ2-7; D unresolved. V was trimmed by 2 bases and J by 7 bases, leaving 18 bases between them. Germline V gene lookup returns CDR1 MNHNY and CDR2 SVGAGI (reference sequence). The CDR3 totals 15 residues. CDR3 nucleotides: TGTGCCAGCAGTTACGTGGGTTCTAACTACAATGAGCAGTACTTC. Translating gives CASSYVGSNYNEQYF.

This rearrangement joins TRBV6-1 to TRBJ2-7; tentatively, D is TRBD1 (6 bases). Germline CDR1 reads MNHNS; CDR2 reads SASEGT. V lost 10 bases, J lost 7 bases, and 23 bases lay in between. This CDR3 region has 14 residues. The CDR3 coding sequence is TGTGCCACCCAACAGGGAGCGGCTTTCGGGGAGCAGTACTTC. It translates to CATQQGAAFGEQYF.

The CDR3 spells CATHRGPNTGELFF. The DNA for the CDR3 is TGTGCCACGCACAGGGGGCCGAACACCGGGGAGCTGTTTTTT. The J gene is TRBJ2-2, the V gene TRBV6-5; 9 bases match TRBD1. Unmatched junction bases numbered 3, after V lost 10 bases and J lost 0 bases. Germline values: CDR1 MNHEY, CDR2 SVGAGI. This CDR3 has 14 amino acids.

This clonotype was seen more than once but under ten times. This chain uses TRBV21-1 with TRBJ2-7. TRBV21-1 counts as a pseudogene. The CDR3 consists of 15 residues. CDR3 nucleotides: TGTGCCAGCAGCAACCACGCGGTGTCCTCCTACGAGCAGTACTTC. Translated: CASSNHAVSSYEQYF.

This clonotype appeared many times. The rearrangement joins TRBV29-1 to TRBJ2-7, with D hard to call. The V and J ends lost 5 bases and 0 bases respectively, with 11 bases between them. Germline V gene data show CDR1 as SQVTM and CDR2 as ANQGSEA. The CDR3 length is 13 residues. The CDR3 DNA follows: TGCAGCGTTTTGGCAGCGAGCTCCTACGAGCAGTACTTC. It yields the protein CSVLAASSYEQYF.

The V gene is TRBV7-6, the J gene TRBJ2-7; tentatively, D is TRBD1 or TRBD2 (6 bases each). Between the trimmed V and J ends, which lost 3 bases and 2 bases, there was a span of 11 bases. The CDR3 length is 14 residues. Germline lookup yields CDR1 SGHVS and CDR2 FNYEAQ. The CDR3 sequence is CASSFSGATYEQYF. CDR3 DNA sequence: TGTGCCAGCAGCTTTTCGGGGGCGACCTACGAGCAGTACTTC.

The rearrangement uses TRBV28 and TRBJ2-5, with D perhaps TRBD2 (6 bases). Trimming left V 1 base short and J 7 bases short, with 40 bases between. There are 23 residues in the CDR3. Germline lookup yields CDR1 MDHEN and CDR2 SYDVKM. The CDR3 spells CASSLSLSYSGSGGRKRRVTQYF. DNA of the CDR3: TGTGCCAGCAGTTTATCCCTCTCATATTCTGGATCCGGGGGAAGGAAAAGGCGGGTGACCCAGTACTTC.

V and J are TRBV5-1 and TRBJ2-7; D is undetermined. The CDR3 extends over 11 amino acids. Germline V gene data show CDR1 as SGHRS and CDR2 as YFSETQ. Trimming removed 5 bases at V and 7 bases at J, with 10 bases between. CDR3 DNA: TGCGCCAGCAGATCTTTCGGTGAGCAGTACTTC. As protein: CASRSFGEQYF.

This clonotype was observed a single time. This chain uses TRBV7-3 with TRBJ2-1, with TRBD2 matching 11 bases. Germline trimming cut 5 bases from V and 8 bases from J; bases unmatched to any gene: 20. Germline CDR1 SGHTA, CDR2 FQGTGA. The CDR3 consists of 19 residues. The CDR3 loop reads CASSPRGSGRVRPADEQFF. The CDR3 nucleotides are TGTGCCAGCAGCCCCCGTGGTAGCGGGAGGGTAAGGCCTGCGGATGAGCAGTTCTTC.

This clonotype appeared a few times. CDR3: CASSFNRITYEQYF. CDR3 DNA sequence: TGTGCCAGCAGCTTCAACAGGATCACCTACGAGCAGTACTTC. The chain carries TRBV7-2 and TRBJ2-7; D might be TRBD1 (5 bases). V was shortened by 3 bases and J by 2 bases, with 11 bases between the two germline ends. This CDR3 is 14 amino acids long. Looked up from germline, CDR1 is SGHTA and CDR2 is FQGNSA.

This clonotype has just a few counts. V and J are TRBV15 and TRBJ2-5; D is possibly TRBD2 (5 bases). Trimming took off 0 bases at V and 4 bases at J, with 12 bases between the two ends. CDR3 length: 15 residues. The V gene's germline CDR1 is LNHNV and CDR2 YYDKDF (reference sequence). CDR3 coding DNA: TGTGCCACCAGCAGAGAAACGGGGAACGGAGAGACCCAGTACTTC. This gives the protein CATSRETGNGETQYF.